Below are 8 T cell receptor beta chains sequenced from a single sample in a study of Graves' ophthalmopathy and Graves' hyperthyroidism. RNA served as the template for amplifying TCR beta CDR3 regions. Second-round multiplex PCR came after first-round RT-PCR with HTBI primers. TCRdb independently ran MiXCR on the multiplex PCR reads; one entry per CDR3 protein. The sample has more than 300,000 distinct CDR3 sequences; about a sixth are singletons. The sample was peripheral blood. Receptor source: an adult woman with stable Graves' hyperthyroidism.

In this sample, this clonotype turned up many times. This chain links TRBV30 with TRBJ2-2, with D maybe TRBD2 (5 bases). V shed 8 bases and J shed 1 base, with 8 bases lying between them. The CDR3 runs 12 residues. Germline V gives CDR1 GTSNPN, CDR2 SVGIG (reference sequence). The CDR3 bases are TGTGCCAGTGGGAGGAACACCGGGGAGCTGTTTTTT. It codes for CASGRNTGELFF.

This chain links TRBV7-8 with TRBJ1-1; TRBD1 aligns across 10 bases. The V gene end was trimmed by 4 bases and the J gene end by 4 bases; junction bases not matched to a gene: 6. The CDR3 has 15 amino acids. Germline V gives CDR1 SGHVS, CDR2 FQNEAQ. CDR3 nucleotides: TGTGCCAGCAGCTCGAGACAGGGGGCGAGCACTGAAGCTTTCTTT. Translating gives CASSSRQGASTEAFF.

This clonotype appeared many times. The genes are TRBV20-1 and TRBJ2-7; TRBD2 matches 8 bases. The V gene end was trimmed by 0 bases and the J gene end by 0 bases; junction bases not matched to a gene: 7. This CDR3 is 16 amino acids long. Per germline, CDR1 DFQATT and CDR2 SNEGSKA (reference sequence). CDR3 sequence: CSARDLSSGSSYEQYF. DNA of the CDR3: TGCAGTGCTAGAGATCTCTCTAGCGGGTCCTCCTACGAGCAGTACTTC.

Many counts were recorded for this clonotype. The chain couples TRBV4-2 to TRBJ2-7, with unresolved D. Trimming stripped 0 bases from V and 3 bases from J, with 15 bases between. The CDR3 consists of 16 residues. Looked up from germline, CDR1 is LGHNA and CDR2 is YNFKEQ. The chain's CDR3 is CASSQDLATFGYEQYF. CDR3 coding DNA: TGTGCCAGCAGCCAAGATTTGGCTACATTTGGCTACGAGCAGTACTTC.

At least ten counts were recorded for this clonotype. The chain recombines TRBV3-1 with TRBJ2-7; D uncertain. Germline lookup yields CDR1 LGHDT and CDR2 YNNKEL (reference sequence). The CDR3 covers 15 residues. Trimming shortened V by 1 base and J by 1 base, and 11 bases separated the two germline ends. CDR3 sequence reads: CASSQAGSPSYEQYF. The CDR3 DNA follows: TGTGCCAGCAGCCAAGCAGGTTCTCCATCCTACGAGCAGTACTTC.

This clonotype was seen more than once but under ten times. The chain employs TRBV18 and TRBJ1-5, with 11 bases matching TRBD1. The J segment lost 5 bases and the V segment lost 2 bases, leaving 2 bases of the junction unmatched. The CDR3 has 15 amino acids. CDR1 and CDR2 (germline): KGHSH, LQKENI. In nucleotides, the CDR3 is TGTGCCAGCTCACCAGGACAGGGGGCACATCAGCCCCAGCATTTT. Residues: CASSPGQGAHQPQHF.

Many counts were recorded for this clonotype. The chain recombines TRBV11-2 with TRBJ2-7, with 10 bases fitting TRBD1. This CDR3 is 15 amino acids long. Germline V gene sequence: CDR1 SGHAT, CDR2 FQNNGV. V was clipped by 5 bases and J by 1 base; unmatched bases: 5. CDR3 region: CASSRGQGLSYEQYF. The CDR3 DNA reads TGTGCCAGCAGCCGGGGACAGGGGTTATCCTACGAGCAGTACTTC.

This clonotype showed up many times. CDR3 DNA: TGTGCCAGCAGCTTAGGCCCCCTGGGGCCGTGGAGCTCCTACGAGCAGTACTTC. Its protein product is CASSLGPLGPWSSYEQYF. The genes are TRBV13 and TRBJ2-7, with a tentative D call TRBD1 (5 bases). CDR3 length equals 18 residues. Germline V gene lookup returns CDR1 PRHDT and CDR2 FYEKMQ (reference sequence). The V and J ends lost 0 bases and 0 bases respectively, with 18 bases between them.